The 13 T cell receptor beta chains presented below share a single source sample, sequenced in a study of T cells in Graves' hyperthyroidism and ophthalmopathy. Amplification of TCR beta CDR3 regions used RNA as the template. HTBI primers were used for first-round RT-PCR of the TCR CDR3. TCRdb ran MiXCR on the multiplex PCR reads and lists one entry per CDR3 protein. The table records 30,000 to 40,000 distinct CDR3 sequences, around 53% of them present only once. Sequencing was performed on blood. The receptors were sampled from a middle-aged man with Graves' ophthalmopathy.

The gene calls are TRBV15 and TRBJ2-3; 9 bases are shared with TRBD2. There are 15 residues in the CDR3. CDR1 and CDR2 from the germline V gene are LNHNV and YYDKDF (reference sequence). V lost 4 bases to trimming and J lost 5 bases; unmatched junction nucleotides: 7. DNA of the CDR3: TGTGCCACCAGCAAAGGCGGGGGGGCTGGAGATACGCAGTATTTT. The encoded protein is CATSKGGGAGDTQYF.

The CDR3 DNA reads TGTGCCAGCAGCCTGTTGGCGGTATATGGCTACACCTTC. This gives the protein CASSLLAVYGYTF. The rearrangement links TRBV7-8 to TRBJ1-2; D ambiguous. Germline loops: CDR1 SGHVS, CDR2 FQNEAQ. V gave up 5 bases and J gave up 5 bases, with 12 bases separating them. This CDR3 contains 13 residues.

Concerning this clonotype: The CDR3 carries no conserved terminal phenylalanine or tryptophan, so it likely arises from a read error. The V gene is TRBV4-1, the J gene TRBJ1-6, with D maybe TRBD1 (6 bases). In germline, CDR1 is MGHRA, CDR2 YSYEKL. This CDR3 is built from 17 residues. V lost 0 bases to trimming and J lost 7 bases, with 16 bases between them. CDR3 protein: CASSQDRNRVENSPLHL. The CDR3 DNA is TGCGCCAGCAGCCAAGATCGTAACAGGGTGGAGAATTCACCCCTCCACCTT.

Turning to this clonotype: The conserved closing phenylalanine or tryptophan is absent in this CDR3, likely reflecting a read error. The CDR3 loop is CSALRDQSYNEQFR. DNA for the CDR3: TGCAGTGCTCTGCGAGACCAATCCTACAATGAGCAGTTCAGA. This chain links TRBV20-1 with TRBJ2-1; D unclear. Germline-derived CDR1 and CDR2 are DFQATT and SNEGSKA (reference sequence). The CDR3 runs 14 residues. Trimming removed 5 bases from V and 1 base from J, with 12 bases in between.

This clonotype was picked up a small number of times. V and J are TRBV18 and TRBJ2-5; TRBD1 matches at 10 bases. The V segment lost 2 bases and the J segment 0 bases; nucleotides outside the gene matches: 3. CDR3 size: 16 residues. CDR1 and CDR2 from the germline V gene are KGHSH and LQKENI. CDR3 in amino acids: CASSPRTGGNQETQYF. The CDR3 DNA follows: TGTGCCAGCTCACCAAGGACAGGGGGAAACCAAGAGACCCAGTACTTC.

The chain has TRBV24-1 and TRBJ1-1, with D perhaps TRBD1 (6 bases). CDR1 KGHDR and CDR2 SFDVKD come from the germline V gene. The CDR3 loop spans 16 amino acids. The germline V and J ends were trimmed by 3 bases and 4 bases, with 17 bases remaining between them. CDR3 region: CATSDPKSGAGTEAFF. In DNA form, the CDR3 reads TGTGCCACCAGTGATCCCAAGTCGGGGGCAGGCACTGAAGCTTTCTTT.

Only a few counts were recorded for this clonotype. The CDR3 DNA is TGTGCCACCAGTGATTCAGGACGGGTAGGAGAGACCCAGTACTTC. Translated: CATSDSGRVGETQYF. This chain links TRBV24-1 with TRBJ2-5; D not resolved. The CDR3 extends over 15 amino acids. Germline V gene data show CDR1 as KGHDR and CDR2 as SFDVKD. V lost 2 bases and J 4 bases, leaving 13 bases between the germline ends.

This clonotype was counted at least ten times. The rearrangement links TRBV14 to TRBJ2-1; D not resolved. The germline CDR1 and CDR2 sequences are SGHDN and FVKESK. CDR3 size: 14 residues. V was pared by 1 base and J by 7 bases, with 11 bases between. CDR3 nucleotide sequence: TGTGCCAGCAGCCAAGTAGGATCGTTGAATGAGCAGTTCTTC. Amino acid sequence: CASSQVGSLNEQFF.

This chain connects TRBV4-1 to TRBJ1-1, with D unclear. Trimming shortened V by 1 base and J by 14 bases, and 17 bases separated the two germline ends. In germline, CDR1 is MGHRA, CDR2 YSYEKL. CDR3 length equals 13 residues. CDR3 region: CASSQVDLGLAFF. CDR3 in DNA: TGCGCCAGCAGCCAAGTTGATCTCGGGCTAGCGTTCTTT.

V gene TRBV28 combines with J gene TRBJ2-1; possible D gene TRBD2, 7 bases. V lost 3 bases and J 8 bases, leaving 17 bases between the germline ends. The germline CDR1 and CDR2 sequences are MDHEN and SYDVKM. The CDR3 extends over 15 amino acids. The CDR3 coding sequence is TGTGCCAGCAGTTTCCGGGGGGCCGTTTCACATGAGCAGTTCTTC. Amino acids: CASSFRGAVSHEQFF.

There are many counts of this clonotype. This chain links TRBV7-9 with TRBJ2-7; D is unresolved. The CDR3 is 14 residues long. Deletions cut 4 bases from V and 1 base from J, with 11 bases between. Germline values: CDR1 SEHNR, CDR2 FQNEAQ (reference sequence). The CDR3 loop is CASSSTGSSYEQYF. The CDR3 nucleotides are TGTGCCAGCAGCTCGACCGGGTCATCCTACGAGCAGTACTTC.

The chain recombines TRBV5-1 with TRBJ1-3; D might be TRBD1 (6 bases). The CDR3 consists of 14 residues. From germline, CDR1 is SGHRS and CDR2 YFSETQ. V dropped 0 bases and J dropped 3 bases, with 7 bases sitting between them. Here the CDR3 DNA reads TGCGCCAGCAGCTTGGAGGGGGGTGGAAACACCATATATTTT. This codes for CASSLEGGGNTIYF.

This clonotype was detected many times. This chain connects TRBV5-4 to TRBJ1-6; weak D call: TRBD1 (5 bases). Germline loops: CDR1 SGHNT, CDR2 YYREEE (reference sequence). V lost 5 bases and J lost 6, with 12 bases in between. The CDR3 is 14 amino acids. The CDR3, as DNA: TGTGCCAGCAGTCCCGACAGCCTTAATTCACCCCTCCACTTT. Translating it yields CASSPDSLNSPLHF. The full variable domain, rest sourced from reference TRBV5-4 and TRBJ1-6, is ETGVTQSPTHLIKTRGQQVTLRCSSQSGHNTVSWYQQALGQGPQFIFQYYREEENGRGNFPPRFSGLQFPNYSSELNVNALELDDSALYLCASSPDSLNSPLHFGNGTRLTVT.